This is a list of T cell receptor beta chains from one sample in a study of CD8+ T cells in alopecia areata. Only in-frame clones appear in the TCRdb table, and some are missing; sequencing was by immunoSEQ multiplex PCR. The data contain fewer than 110,000 clones, 84% of them seen just once; the ten biggest clones take up around 25%. This specimen was CD8+ T cells sorted from blood, taken at week 24, from a patient treated with tofacitinib. The receptors were gathered from a human donor with alopecia areata. CDR3s leave out the opening cysteine and the closing phenylalanine or tryptophan.

V | CDR3
TRBV23-1 | ASSHPDRGYGYT
TRBV15 | ATSRDRDGTGANVLT
TRBV29-1 | SVGSTVSSYEQY
TRBV27 | ASSLYSPPVLYNSPLH
TRBV2 | ASSVGLAGGVPYNEQF
TRBV27 | ASTFAGGTYYEQY
TRBV6-5 | ASKHTQGNTEAF
TRBV6-5 | ASSPQGGDRY
TRBV7-6 | ASSLELRRQETQY
TRBV5-6 | ASSLTDAQETQY
TRBV19 | ASRSWGQDYNEQF
TRBV10-3 | AISDSRTSGGVRYLEQF
TRBV7-2 | ASSLSVHGANVLT
TRBV15 | ATSRDRRRGSYNEQF
TRBV6-5 | ASSYSWRGHTEAF
TRBV29-1 | SVSQTGSHQPQH
TRBV18 | ASSPNPLLLNTGELF
TRBV4-1 | ASSLWAENTEAF
TRBV5-4 | ASSGTLANYGYT
TRBV10-3 | AISRSGERNQPQH
TRBV29-1 | SVEEALRSPNEQF
TRBV29-1 | SVFQGGGASYGGYT